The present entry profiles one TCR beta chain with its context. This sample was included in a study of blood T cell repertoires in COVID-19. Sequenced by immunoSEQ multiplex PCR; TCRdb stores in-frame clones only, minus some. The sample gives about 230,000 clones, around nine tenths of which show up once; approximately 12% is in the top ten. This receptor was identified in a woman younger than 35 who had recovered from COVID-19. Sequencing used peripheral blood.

Here the CDR3 DNA reads TGTGCCAGTACGGTTGGGCCGCCAGGCAACGAGCAGTACTTC. It encodes CASTVGPPGNEQYF. The V gene is TRBV19, the J gene TRBJ2-7; unclear D gene. Per germline, CDR1 LNHDA and CDR2 SQIVND (reference sequence). The CDR3 is 14 amino acids. V lost 7 bases to trimming and J lost 5 bases, with 18 bases between them. Looking up the rest from reference TRBV19 and TRBJ2-7 gives the full variable domain: DGGITQSPKYLFRKEGQNVTLSCEQNLNHDAMYWYRQDPGQGLRLIYYSQIVNDFQKGDIAEGYSVSREKKESFPLTVTSAQKNPTAFYLCASTVGPPGNEQYFGPGTRLTVT.